The next 25 T cell receptor beta chains were all read from a single sample in a study of cytomegalovirus exposure and HLA in healthy donors. Both 60 Vbeta primers and 13 Jbeta primers went into the PCR. Profiled with immunoSEQ multiplex PCR; TCRdb holds only in-frame clones, not every one. The profile shows some 120,000 clones, approximately 81% of them singletons. The sequenced material came from PBMCs. The receptors were sampled from a man between 18 and 29 years old in good health and CMV-seronegative.

The chain couples TRBV5-1 to TRBJ2-2, with 15 bases lining up with TRBD2. Trimming at V came to 4 bases and at J to 4 bases, leaving 5 bases not matched to a gene. This CDR3 is 17 amino acids long. Germline V gene lookup returns CDR1 SGHRS and CDR2 YFSETQ. CDR3 loop: CASSIGLAGGPTGELFF. CDR3 DNA sequence: TGCGCCAGCAGCATCGGACTAGCGGGAGGGCCCACCGGGGAGCTGTTTTTT.

The chain has TRBV28 and TRBJ1-5; D uncertain. The CDR3 contains 16 residues. V lost 6 bases to trimming and J lost 3 bases, with 18 bases between them. Germline V gives CDR1 MDHEN, CDR2 SYDVKM. The CDR3 loop reads CASRSVGRGLNQPQHF. CDR3 sequence (DNA): TGTGCCAGCAGGTCAGTGGGCCGCGGGCTCAATCAGCCCCAGCATTTT. Together with reference TRBV28 and TRBJ1-5, the CDR3 gives the full variable domain: DVKVTQSSRYLVKRTGEKVFLECVQDMDHENMFWYRQDPGLGLRLIYFSYDVKMKEKGDIPEGYSVSREKKERFSLILESASTNQTSMYLCASRSVGRGLNQPQHFGDGTRLSIL.

The V call is TRBV28, the J call TRBJ1-3; 7 bases map to TRBD1. Germline CDR1 MDHEN, CDR2 SYDVKM. The CDR3 contains 15 residues. V gave up 6 bases and J gave up 4 bases; unmatched junction bases: 9. CDR3 nucleotide sequence: TGTGCCAGCAGCCAAACAGGGGCTCCCGGAAACACCATATATTTT. Its protein product is CASSQTGAPGNTIYF.

The V gene is TRBV29-1, the J gene TRBJ1-1; 8 bases line up with TRBD1. The V and J ends lost 7 bases and 1 base, in that order; junction bases with no gene match: 5. This CDR3 spans 13 amino acids. Germline CDR1 and CDR2: SQVTM and ANQGSEA. This CDR3 reads CSAYDRGNTEAFF. The CDR3 DNA follows: TGCAGCGCCTATGACAGGGGGAACACTGAAGCTTTCTTT.

CDR3 in DNA: TGTGCCAGCAGTCCCGGGACAGCCAACACAGATACGCAGTATTTT. Translated: CASSPGTANTDTQYF. The V and J genes are TRBV27 and TRBJ2-3, with TRBD1 identical over 7 bases. This CDR3 comprises 15 residues. With V trimmed by 5 bases and J by 2 bases, 7 bases remained unmatched. The germline V gene encodes CDR1 MNHEY and CDR2 SMNVEV (reference sequence).

The chain carries TRBV27 and TRBJ1-5, with TRBD1 identical over 10 bases. Germline V CDR1 and CDR2: MNHEY, SMNVEV (reference sequence). The CDR3 length is 17 residues. V was clipped by 5 bases and J by 4 bases; unmatched bases: 11. The CDR3: CASSRGSTGGRNQPQHF. Written as DNA, the CDR3 is TGTGCCAGCAGTCGGGGGTCGACAGGGGGCCGAAATCAGCCCCAGCATTTT.

The gene calls are TRBV27 and TRBJ1-1; possible D gene TRBD1, 5 bases. Trimming removed 5 bases from V and 5 bases from J, with 12 bases in between. Per the germline V gene, CDR1 is MNHEY and CDR2 is SMNVEV (reference sequence). The CDR3 is 13 amino acids. Written as DNA, the CDR3 is TGTGCCAGCAGTACTCAGGGTTGGACTGAAGCTTTCTTT. This gives the protein CASSTQGWTEAFF.

This chain links TRBV21-1 with TRBJ2-7; TRBD2, as called in the table, went unchecked against the DNA. TRBV21-1 is a pseudogene. The CDR3 sequence is 13 residues long. The CDR3 DNA follows: TGTGCCAGCGTTAGCGGGAGGTCCTACGAGCAGTACTTC. This codes for CASVSGRSYEQYF.

In DNA, the CDR3 is TGTGCCAGCAGCGTAGCCCAGGGGCAAGATACGCAGTATTTT. Amino acid sequence: CASSVAQGQDTQYF. The V and J genes are TRBV9 and TRBJ2-3; TRBD1 might be the D (6 bases). The CDR3 spans 14 residues. CDR1 and CDR2 from the germline V gene are SGDLS and YYNGEE. V was shortened by 0 bases and J by 5 bases, with 10 bases between the two germline ends.

This chain uses TRBV7-6 with TRBJ1-3, with a tentative D call TRBD1 (5 bases). Between the trimmed V and J ends, which lost 1 base and 3 bases, there was a span of 16 bases. Per germline, CDR1 SGHVS and CDR2 FNYEAQ. This CDR3 has 17 amino acids. CDR3 residues: CASSLGSGGGYGNTIYF. CDR3 in DNA: TGTGCCAGCAGCTTAGGCTCTGGTGGGGGGTATGGAAACACCATATATTTT.

This clone was observed at least ten times. This chain joins TRBV5-8 and TRBJ2-2; a weak D match, TRBD2 (5 bases). Germline CDR1 and CDR2: SGHTS and YDEGEE. V was clipped by 0 bases and J by 6 bases, with 18 bases between them. This CDR3 has 17 amino acids. As DNA, the CDR3 is TGTGCCAGCAGCTTGGCCAATGTAGGAGGTGCGGCCGGGGAGCTGTTTTTT. It specifies CASSLANVGGAAGELFF.

CDR3 nucleotides: TGTGCCAGCAGCGGGACACTCCAAGAGACCCAGTACTTC. Its protein product is CASSGTLQETQYF. The rearrangement uses TRBV7-3 and TRBJ2-5, with D maybe TRBD1 (6 bases). Trimming took off 5 bases at V and 1 base at J, with 8 bases between the two ends. This CDR3 has 13 residues. Germline V gives CDR1 SGHTA, CDR2 FQGTGA.

J is TRBJ2-1 and V is TRBV27, with D possibly being TRBD1 (6 bases). The CDR3 consists of 12 residues. Germline V gene lookup returns CDR1 MNHEY and CDR2 SMNVEV (reference sequence). V lost 6 bases to trimming and J lost 8 bases, with 11 bases between them. The CDR3 DNA sequence: TGTGCCAGCAGCCTACAGGGTCATGAGCAGTTCTTC. This encodes CASSLQGHEQFF.

The chain carries TRBV11-2 and TRBJ1-6; unclear D gene. The CDR3 spans 14 residues. V lost 7 bases, J lost 4 bases, and 11 bases lay in between. Looked up from germline, CDR1 is SGHAT and CDR2 is FQNNGV. This chain's CDR3 is CASTPQLYNSPLHF. CDR3 in DNA: TGTGCCAGCACTCCACAGCTATATAATTCACCCCTCCACTTT.

This chain joins TRBV5-1 and TRBJ2-2; 7 bases map to TRBD2. From germline, CDR1 is SGHRS and CDR2 YFSETQ. J was trimmed by 3 bases and V by 1 base; bases with no gene match: 6. The CDR3 sequence is 16 residues long. CDR3 in amino acids: CASSLKGSGYTGELFF. CDR3 nucleotide sequence: TGCGCCAGCAGCTTGAAGGGTAGCGGGTACACCGGGGAGCTGTTTTTT.

The chain joins TRBV18 to TRBJ2-7; weak D call: TRBD2 (6 bases). The CDR3 spans 15 residues. Germline values: CDR1 KGHSH, CDR2 LQKENI. V was shortened by 0 bases and J by 2 bases, with 11 bases between the two germline ends. CDR3 protein: CASSPPPPSAYEQYF. The CDR3 region has the DNA TGTGCCAGCTCACCACCGCCACCTAGCGCCTACGAGCAGTACTTC. Drawing the rest from reference TRBV18 and TRBJ2-7, the complete variable domain is NAGVMQNPRHLVRRRGQEARLRCSPMKGHSHVYWYRQLPEEGLKFMVYLQKENIIDESGMPKERFSAEFPKEGPSILRIQQVVRGDSAAYFCASSPPPPSAYEQYFGPGTRLTVT.

Comments on this clone: At one end the junction does not follow the germline gene, possibly because of a read error. The chain links TRBV7-9 to TRBJ1-1, with D perhaps matching TRBD1 (5 bases). The CDR3 consists of 15 residues. Germline assignment: CDR1 SEHNR and CDR2 FQNEAQ (reference sequence). The CDR3, as DNA: TGTTCCAGCAGCTTGGGGGGGGGAGTGTACACTGAAGCTTTCTTT. Protein sequence: CSSSLGGGVYTEAFF.

The CDR3 loop is CASSLFLGANYGYTF. DNA of the CDR3: TGTGCCAGCAGTTTATTTCTGGGGGCAAACTATGGCTACACCTTC. The rearrangement uses TRBV27 and TRBJ1-2; D may be TRBD1 (6 bases). CDR1 MNHEY and CDR2 SMNVEV come from the germline V gene (reference sequence). The CDR3 spans 15 residues. The V and J ends lost 1 base and 2 bases respectively, with 11 bases between them.

V and J are TRBV18 and TRBJ1-1; D call uncertain. The germline gives CDR1 KGHSH, CDR2 LQKENI. V was clipped by 1 base and J by 0 bases, with 6 bases between them. CDR3 length: 14 residues. The CDR3 nucleotides read TGTGCCAGCTCACCACTGTTCATGAACACTGAAGCTTTCTTT. It is translated as CASSPLFMNTEAFF. The variable domain in full, completed from reference TRBV18 and TRBJ1-1, reads NAGVMQNPRHLVRRRGQEARLRCSPMKGHSHVYWYRQLPEEGLKFMVYLQKENIIDESGMPKERFSAEFPKEGPSILRIQQVVRGDSAAYFCASSPLFMNTEAFFGQGTRLTVV.

The genes are TRBV6-4 and TRBJ1-3, with 7 positions matching TRBD1. There are 15 residues in the CDR3. The V and J ends lost 5 bases and 0 bases, in that order; junction bases with no gene match: 4. The germline CDR1 and CDR2 sequences are MRHNA and SNTAGT. The CDR3 region has the DNA TGTGCCAGCAGTAGGGACAGTACCTCTGGAAACACCATATATTTT. Amino acids: CASSRDSTSGNTIYF.

The J gene is TRBJ2-7, the V gene TRBV15; a possible D gene is TRBD2 (6 bases). CDR3 size: 16 residues. Germline values: CDR1 LNHNV, CDR2 YYDKDF (reference sequence). The ends were cut back, 7 bases at V and 4 bases at J, with 23 bases in the middle. DNA of the CDR3: TGTGCCACCAAGAAAGACGGAGGGACTGCAAGTTACGAGCAGTACGTC. The encoded protein is CATKKDGGTASYEQYV.

This clone was recorded once. The gene calls are TRBV5-1 and TRBJ2-2, with 9 bases lining up with TRBD2. There are 18 residues in the CDR3. The ends lost 2 bases at V and 5 bases at J; junction bases unmatched: 13. Germline V gene sequence: CDR1 SGHRS, CDR2 YFSETQ. This CDR3 reads CASSFLPAGGHPTGELFF. The CDR3 DNA is TGCGCCAGCAGCTTTTTACCAGCGGGAGGACATCCTACCGGGGAGCTGTTTTTT.

This chain links TRBV28 with TRBJ2-7; D gene uncertain. Germline values: CDR1 MDHEN, CDR2 SYDVKM. The CDR3 extends over 12 amino acids. V lost 5 bases to trimming and J lost 6 bases, with 11 bases between them. In DNA form, the CDR3 reads TGTGCCAGCAGTCCCAATGTCGGCGAGCAGTACTTC. Its protein product is CASSPNVGEQYF.

This chain uses TRBV20-1 with TRBJ1-2, with D maybe TRBD1 (6 bases). CDR3 length: 11 residues. Between the trimmed V and J ends, which lost 5 bases and 7 bases, there was a span of 11 bases. CDR1 DFQATT and CDR2 SNEGSKA come from the germline V gene (reference sequence). The CDR3 nucleotides are TGCAGTGCTTCGGACAGCGTTGGCTACACCTTC. It is translated as CSASDSVGYTF.

CDR3 coding DNA: TGCGCCAGCAGTGCCGGCCGTTTTGGACAGATTCAAGAGACCCAGTACTTC. Translating gives CASSAGRFGQIQETQYF. This chain links TRBV10-2 with TRBJ2-5, with D maybe TRBD1 (6 bases). The V end lost 4 bases, the J end lost 2 bases, and 20 bases lay between the germline ends. There are 17 residues in the CDR3. From germline, CDR1 is WSHSY and CDR2 SAAADI.